Shown below are 8 T cell receptor beta chains from a single sample sequenced in a study of blood T cell repertoires in COVID-19. TCRdb keeps only in-frame clones here, not all; method: immunoSEQ multiplex PCR. Among 200,000 to 250,000 clones listed, about four fifths were seen once. Sequenced sample: peripheral blood. These receptor sequences come from a woman aged 40 to 50 with acute or convalescent COVID-19.

J is TRBJ1-5 and V is TRBV30; weak D call: TRBD1 (6 bases). This CDR3 region has 14 residues. With 0 bases removed from V and 6 bases from J, the gap between germline ends came to 12 bases. In germline, CDR1 is GTSNPN, CDR2 SVGIG (reference sequence). In DNA form, the CDR3 reads TGTGCCTGGAGTGTAGACAGGATAACTCAGCCCCAGCATTTT. This sequence encodes CAWSVDRITQPQHF.

The chain is built from TRBV7-8 and TRBJ2-1; 9 bases line up with TRBD1. CDR3 length: 17 amino acids. The junction had 10 bases not matched to a gene; V was cut back by 1 base and J by 6 bases. The germline V gene encodes CDR1 SGHVS and CDR2 FQNEAQ. The CDR3 DNA reads as TGTGCCAGCAGCTTAGGACTCGGCCGGGACAGGGTCAATGAGCAGTTCTTC. Amino acid sequence: CASSLGLGRDRVNEQFF.

The chain recombines TRBV5-1 with TRBJ2-3, with a tentative D call TRBD1 (6 bases). CDR3 size: 16 residues. Trimming shortened V by 4 bases and J by 3 bases, and 18 bases separated the two germline ends. Looked up from germline, CDR1 is SGHRS and CDR2 is YFSETQ. The DNA of the CDR3 is TGCGCCAGCAGCCCAACCGGCAGGGGTAGAACAGATACGCAGTATTTT. Its translation is CASSPTGRGRTDTQYF.

The rearrangement joins TRBV2 to TRBJ2-7; 7 bases map to TRBD2. The germline V gene has CDR1 SNHLY and CDR2 FYNNEI. J was trimmed by 2 bases and V by 5 bases; bases with no gene match: 12. The CDR3 is 16 amino acids. CDR3 sequence reads: CASSRIAGLETYEQYF. The CDR3 DNA reads TGTGCCAGCAGTAGAATAGCGGGCCTGGAGACCTACGAGCAGTACTTC. Combining the CDR3 with reference TRBV2 and TRBJ2-7 gives the whole variable domain EPEVTQTPSHQVTQMGQEVILRCVPISNHLYFYWYRQILGQKVEFLVSFYNNEISEKSEIFDDQFSVERPDGSNFTLKIRSTKLEDSAMYFCASSRIAGLETYEQYFGPGTRLTVT.

The chain joins TRBV7-2 to TRBJ2-3; 8 nucleotides agree with TRBD2. The CDR3 runs 14 residues. The V segment lost 3 bases and the J segment 6 bases; nucleotides outside the gene matches: 5. The germline V gene has CDR1 SGHTA and CDR2 FQGNSA. This CDR3 reads CASSLAGRGDTQYF. The CDR3, as DNA: TGTGCCAGCAGCTTGGCCGGGAGGGGGGATACGCAGTATTTT.

J is TRBJ1-1 and V is TRBV27, with D unclear. Trimming took 0 bases from V and 0 from J, leaving 5 bases between them. CDR3 length: 14 amino acids. Looked up from germline, CDR1 is MNHEY and CDR2 is SMNVEV (reference sequence). This CDR3 reads CASSLSLLNTEAFF. The CDR3 DNA sequence: TGTGCCAGCAGTTTATCTCTCCTGAACACTGAAGCTTTCTTT.

As to this clone: Other DNA sequences within the sample encode an identical CDR3. This chain connects TRBV20-1 to TRBJ1-2; perhaps TRBD1 as D (5 bases). Germline V lookup: CDR1 DFQATT, CDR2 SNEGSKA (reference sequence). V was pared by 5 bases and J by 3 bases, with 7 bases between. The CDR3 is 11 amino acids. The CDR3 DNA reads TGCAGTGCTCGGGGGGACTATGGCTACACCTTC. It yields the protein CSARGDYGYTF.

The chain recombines TRBV30 with TRBJ1-5; D perhaps matches TRBD1 (5 bases). The CDR3 spans 18 residues. The germline V and J ends were trimmed by 4 bases and 0 bases, with 22 bases remaining between them. Germline lookup yields CDR1 GTSNPN and CDR2 SVGIG (reference sequence). The CDR3 DNA sequence: TGTGCCTGGACCCCCGATCGCAGGGCAGGCAATAGCAATCAGCCCCAGCATTTT. It yields the protein CAWTPDRRAGNSNQPQHF.